Below, 18 T cell receptor beta chains from the same sample are listed, as sequenced in a study of memory CD4+ T cells and cytomegalovirus serostatus. Single viable CD3+CD4+CD8-CD45RO+ cells were sorted as the memory CD4+ T cells. Produced via immunoSEQ multiplex PCR; TCRdb's table is partial and in-frame only. Of 55,000 to 65,000 clones in the sample, roughly 77% were seen once. Sequences were obtained from memory CD4+ T cells from blood. Receptor source: an adult in good health and CMV-seronegative.

V and J are TRBV10-1 and TRBJ2-1; TRBD2 aligns across 10 bases. This CDR3 region has 17 residues. Germline CDR1 reads WNHNN; CDR2 reads SYGVQD (reference sequence). The V and J ends lost 4 bases and 3 bases, in that order; junction bases with no gene match: 9. CDR3 loop: CASSASSGRGGYNEQFF. DNA of the CDR3: TGCGCCAGCAGTGCGAGCAGCGGGAGGGGAGGCTACAATGAGCAGTTCTTC.

There are a few counts of this clone. This chain uses TRBV7-6 with TRBJ2-2; D call uncertain. This CDR3 has 16 residues. The germline gives CDR1 SGHVS, CDR2 FNYEAQ. Trimming shortened V by 3 bases and J by 0 bases, and 11 bases separated the two germline ends. CDR3 in DNA: TGTGCCAGCAGCTTTTCTAGGGAACCGAACACCGGGGAGCTGTTTTTT. It translates to CASSFSREPNTGELFF.

This chain's CDR3 is CASSIDAVTGELFF. CDR3 nucleotides: TGTGCCAGTAGTATAGACGCTGTGACCGGGGAGCTGTTTTTT. The rearrangement joins TRBV19 to TRBJ2-2; D remains unclear. This CDR3 is 14 amino acids long. Trimming shortened V by 0 bases and J by 5 bases, and 7 bases separated the two germline ends. CDR1 is LNHDA, CDR2 SQIVND, per germline (reference sequence).

The rearrangement joins TRBV11-2 to TRBJ2-5; 7 bases are a match to TRBD1. This CDR3 is 16 amino acids long. The ends lost 5 bases at V and 5 bases at J; junction bases unmatched: 14. CDR1 is SGHAT, CDR2 FQNNGV, per germline. The CDR3, as DNA: TGTGCCAGCAGCCCCGAGGGACAGCTGCTTGGGGAGACCCAGTACTTC. Amino acids: CASSPEGQLLGETQYF.

The chain employs TRBV30 and TRBJ2-7, with unresolved D. Germline V CDR1 and CDR2: GTSNPN, SVGIG (reference sequence). Trimming removed 2 bases at V and 5 bases at J, with 10 bases between. There are 12 residues in the CDR3. DNA of the CDR3: TGTGCCTGGAGTCCCTCTAAGAACGAGCAGTACTTC. It yields the protein CAWSPSKNEQYF.

This chain uses TRBV7-8 with TRBJ2-1; D possibly corresponds to TRBD2 (5 bases). The CDR3 contains 16 residues. Trimming cost V 5 bases and J 0 bases, with 14 bases left between them. The germline CDR1 and CDR2 sequences are SGHVS and FQNEAQ. The CDR3 DNA is TGTGCCAGCAGCCTGGGTAGCGCCGGCTCCTACAATGAGCAGTTCTTC. Its translation is CASSLGSAGSYNEQFF.

The gene calls are TRBV29-1 and TRBJ1-1; D is perhaps TRBD1 (5 bases). Trimming removed 7 bases from V and 1 base from J, with 13 bases in between. The CDR3 consists of 13 residues. CDR1 is SQVTM and CDR2 is ANQGSEA in the germline V gene. CDR3 sequence (DNA): TGCAGCGCCGAACAGGATCCGAACACTGAAGCTTTCTTT. Its protein is CSAEQDPNTEAFF.

This clone showed up just a few times. This CDR3 reads CASSLDQTSQSQYF. DNA for the CDR3: TGTGCCAGCAGCTTAGATCAGACTAGCCAATCGCAGTATTTT. The chain links TRBV11-2 to TRBJ2-3; 7 bases map to TRBD2. The CDR3 is 14 residues long. CDR1 is SGHAT and CDR2 is FQNNGV in the germline V gene. The V segment lost 0 bases and the J segment 10 bases; nucleotides outside the gene matches: 7.

The chain joins TRBV5-4 to TRBJ1-1; TRBD1 is a possible D gene (5 bases). V lost 4 bases, J lost 5 bases, and 18 bases lay in between. The CDR3 has 15 residues. Germline CDR1 SGHNT, CDR2 YYREEE (reference sequence). CDR3 DNA: TGTGCCAGCAGCGTGCCAGGGCCCCGAGGAACTGAAGCTTTCTTT. Translation gives CASSVPGPRGTEAFF.

The genes are TRBV28 and TRBJ1-2; D may be TRBD1 (6 bases). Trimming took 5 bases from V and 4 from J, leaving 8 bases between them. Per germline, CDR1 MDHEN and CDR2 SYDVKM. The length of the CDR3 is 12 residues. The CDR3, as DNA: TGTGCCAGCAGTAAGGACAGCTATGGCTACACCTTC. Translating it yields CASSKDSYGYTF.

This clone was seen a few times. V gene TRBV6-5 combines with J gene TRBJ2-7, with D unclear. Trimming pared 4 bases from V and 6 bases from J, leaving 10 bases between. Germline V lookup: CDR1 MNHEY, CDR2 SVGAGI. This CDR3 contains 12 residues. Here the CDR3 reads CASSSPTAEQYF. In DNA, the CDR3 is TGTGCCAGCAGTTCCCCCACTGCCGAGCAGTACTTC.

The V and J genes are TRBV7-3 and TRBJ1-1; 8 bases match TRBD1. The germline CDR1 and CDR2 sequences are SGHTA and FQGTGA. V was pared by 5 bases and J by 1 base, with 6 bases of the junction left unmatched. The CDR3 consists of 15 residues. CDR3 loop: CASSTGTGRNTEAFF. CDR3 coding DNA: TGTGCCAGCAGCACCGGGACAGGCCGGAACACTGAAGCTTTCTTT. The whole variable domain, filled in from reference TRBV7-3 and TRBJ1-1, reads GAGVSQTPSNKVTEKGKYVELRCDPISGHTALYWYRQSLGQGPEFLIYFQGTGAADDSGLPNDRFFAVRPEGSVSTLKIQRTERGDSAVYLCASSTGTGRNTEAFFGQGTRLTVV.

A remark on this clone: At one boundary the junction diverges from the germline segment, which might be a read error. The sample carries other DNA sequences with the same CDR3. The rearrangement uses TRBV7-7 and TRBJ2-2; tentatively, D is TRBD1 (5 bases). Germline V gene lookup returns CDR1 SSHAT and CDR2 FNYEAQ (reference sequence). CDR3 length equals 14 residues. The DNA of the CDR3 is TGTGCTAGCAGCTTAAGGGGAAACACCGGGGAGCTGTTTTTT. Encoded protein: CASSLRGNTGELFF.

This chain uses TRBV4-1 with TRBJ2-3, with TRBD2 matching over 8 bases. Trimming cost V 4 bases and J 3 bases; bases outside gene matches: 6. Germline V gives CDR1 MGHRA, CDR2 YSYEKL. The CDR3 has 15 residues. The CDR3 loop is CASSPREGRTDTQYF. Here the CDR3 DNA reads TGCGCCAGCAGCCCCCGGGAGGGTCGTACAGATACGCAGTATTTT.

The rearrangement uses TRBV6-6 and TRBJ1-2, with 7 positions matching TRBD1. The CDR3 is made up of 14 amino acids. CDR1 is MNHNY, CDR2 SVGAGI, per germline (reference sequence). Trimming removed 2 bases from V and 6 bases from J; junction bases left unmatched: 6. The CDR3 loop is CASSYRGGENGYTF. The CDR3 DNA is TGTGCCAGCAGTTACCGAGGGGGCGAGAATGGCTACACCTTC.

The chain carries TRBV7-2 and TRBJ2-7; no clear D. V was clipped by 0 bases and J by 2 bases, with 11 bases between them. CDR3 size: 15 residues. Germline V gives CDR1 SGHTA, CDR2 FQGNSA. The CDR3 loop reads CASSLANMATYEQYF. CDR3 nucleotide sequence: TGTGCCAGCAGCTTAGCCAATATGGCGACCTACGAGCAGTACTTC.

The V and J genes are TRBV11-2 and TRBJ1-5; 9 positions agree with TRBD1. Germline V CDR1 and CDR2: SGHAT, FQNNGV. The CDR3 consists of 15 residues. V was clipped by 6 bases and J by 4 bases; unmatched bases: 7. The CDR3 reads CASSLQGAKNQPQHF. In DNA form, the CDR3 reads TGTGCCAGCAGTCTACAGGGGGCGAAGAATCAGCCCCAGCATTTT.

This clone was observed once. J is TRBJ2-3 and V is TRBV30; 9 bases are shared with TRBD2. V shed 7 bases, J shed 4 bases, and the junction held 6 bases outside the gene matches. CDR3 length: 13 residues. Germline-derived CDR1 and CDR2 are GTSNPN and SVGIG (reference sequence). CDR3 bases: TGTGCCTACTTGGTAGCGGGAGCAGATACGCAGTATTTT. Translated: CAYLVAGADTQYF. Together with reference TRBV30 and TRBJ2-3, the CDR3 gives the full variable domain: SQTIHQWPATLVQPVGSPLSLECTVEGTSNPNLYWYRQAAGRGLQLLFYSVGIGQISSEVPQNLSASRPQDRQFILSSKKLLLSDSGFYLCAYLVAGADTQYFGPGTRLTVL.